This T cell receptor (beta chain) comes out of a study of blood T cell repertoires in COVID-19 (dated by TCRdb to 2019 to 2021). Concerning the study at large: Samples covering the acute and convalescent phases of COVID-19 were provided by collaborators in the United States, Italy and Spain. Where available, HLA class I and class II types were taken from metadata supplied by the sample provider and were not determined by assay-based typing. Nearly every sample came with metadata listing a de-identified subject ID, COVID-19 status, age in years and sex. Subjects who had been exposed to COVID-19, were actively infected with it, or had recovered from it provided the deeply sampled blood TCRbeta repertoires that made up the dataset. Samples came from the ongoing ImmuneRACE study (first 160 participants) plus 1,254 subjects from 6 global collaborators. The material from the prospective study consisted of cDNA or gDNA derived from T cells, B-cell-depleted T cells, or PBMCs. The repertoires were made available in a free public database intended to serve as a resource for research on the immune response to SARS-CoV-2. What the research found in general, with its limitations: How much clinical and demographic metadata was included differed by source and by participant, and the metadata was provided uncurated.

The immunoSEQ Assay, a bias-controlled multiplex PCR, was used to amplify TCRbeta CDR3 regions from genomic DNA. Processing in the source paper ran as follows. Nucleated cell counts per sample were estimated from amplification of reference gene primers within the assay. Sequence reads were collapsed and filtered to measure the absolute abundance of every unique TCRbeta CDR3 rearrangement. For each sample, productive Simpson clonality was calculated as the square root of Simpson's diversity index over productive rearrangements. This is the immuneACCESS table as TCRdb keeps it, with only in-frame sequences that have V and J called. A part of the clones is gone; compared with another copy, unresolved V genes explain less than half, and the rest is unexplained. V, J and clone size derive from that table, while D and trimming were established from the DNA sequence. This sample gives roughly 280,000 clones in total; 91% of them show up just once. The ten largest clones add up to approximately 3% of the sample.

The CDR3 measures 15 amino acids from cysteine to phenylalanine. CDR3 DNA is the only sequence kept; it has 45 bases, read in frame from the first base. Relative to germline, V is missing 4 bases and J is missing 8 bases, with 7 bases of the junction outside any gene match. CDR1 and CDR2, per the germline V gene, are SGHTA and FQGNSA. In the prospective study, participants were roughly 18 to 89 years old, resided in approximately 22 geographic areas of the United States, and were enrolled through a virtual design. Cohort assignment in the prospective study relied on participant-reported clinical history from a screening survey and a study questionnaire. A participant counted as exposed if, within 2 weeks of entering the study, that participant had been in contact with someone who had a PCR-confirmed or clinician-diagnosed COVID-19 case. In the prospective study, whole blood, serum and a nasopharyngeal or oropharyngeal swab were collected from each participant by mobile phlebotomists. Prospective study participants could optionally give additional blood draws and questionnaires over an approximately two-month period. Blood samples from the prospective study were shipped frozen or at room temperature prior to DNA extraction.

For this clone: Which antigen it targets is not known. No base-level quality is on record; no much larger clone is a single base apart.

This sequence uses TRBV7-2 and TRBJ2-2, with TRBD2 identical over 10 junction bases. The sequenced material came from PBMCs or T cells enriched from blood (not recorded which). The TCR was taken from a man aged 40-50 years who had been exposed to COVID-19. The CDR3 reads CASSSPTSGPGELFF. The sequenced DNA: TGTGCCAGCAGCTCCCCGACTAGCGGGCCTGGGGAGCTGTTTTTT.